Sequencing of this T cell receptor beta chain was carried out in a study of blood T cell repertoires in COVID-19. The table came from immunoSEQ multiplex PCR; TCRdb's copy has only in-frame clones and leaves some out. The sample shows about 270,000 clones, 85% of them seen only once. Across 24 US areas, participants ranged in age from about 18 to 90 years. Germline V gene lookup returns CDR1 ENHRY and CDR2 SYGVKD. This CDR3 spans 14 amino acids. The V and J ends lost 0 bases and 3 bases respectively, with 8 bases between them. Sequencing was carried out using PBMCs or T cells enriched from blood (not recorded which). The V gene is TRBV10-3, the J gene TRBJ1-2; the D is unclear. The sequence came from a woman in her forties or fifties with acute COVID-19. The CDR3 sequence is CAISESGLHYGYTF. In DNA, the CDR3 is TGTGCCATCAGTGAGTCCGGACTGCACTATGGCTACACCTTC.